These T cell receptor beta chains were read from a single sample in a study of cytomegalovirus exposure and HLA in healthy donors. Here immunoSEQ multiplex PCR was the method, and the copy in TCRdb shows in-frame clones only, minus some. Seen here are some 170,000 clones, over 85% observed once, and the top ten hold 10% to 13%. Sequenced input: PBMCs. The source is a woman aged 18 to 35 in good health and CMV-seropositive. Each CDR3 is given without its conserved first and last residue. Clone size is stated in some rows and not others, as once, few, many or a class when expanded.

j_gene: TRBJ2-7
abundance: NA
v_gene: TRBV5-6
len: 13
CDR3aa: ASSTRTSGRTEQY

j_gene: TRBJ2-1
abundance: once
v_gene: TRBV28
len: 11
CDR3aa: ASSPFRQGKQF

j_gene: TRBJ1-5
abundance: NA
v_gene: TRBV19
len: 11
CDR3aa: ASTASYREPQH

j_gene: TRBJ2-5
abundance: once
v_gene: TRBV18
len: 14
CDR3aa: ASSRPGLAGWETQY

j_gene: TRBJ2-2
abundance: NA
v_gene: TRBV2
len: 14
CDR3aa: ASRSDRDRYTGELF

j_gene: TRBJ1-5
abundance: NA
v_gene: TRBV9
len: 12
CDR3aa: ASSVGQTDQPQH

j_gene: TRBJ1-2
abundance: NA
v_gene: TRBV29-1
len: 14
CDR3aa: SVFGRAGARSSGYT

j_gene: TRBJ2-1
abundance: NA
v_gene: TRBV29-1
len: 13
CDR3aa: SVEAGRRYGDEQF

j_gene: TRBJ2-5
abundance: NA
v_gene: TRBV2
len: 13
CDR3aa: ASSDRQGAWETQY

j_gene: TRBJ2-1
abundance: NA
v_gene: TRBV11-2
len: 12
CDR3aa: ASSLELLAGNQF

j_gene: TRBJ2-5
abundance: NA
v_gene: TRBV2
len: 12
CDR3aa: ASSDGGLIETQY

j_gene: TRBJ2-7
abundance: few
v_gene: TRBV18
len: 13
CDR3aa: ASSPDRGRSYEQY

j_gene: TRBJ2-1
abundance: NA
v_gene: TRBV5-6
len: 14
CDR3aa: ASSLFGLRTNNEQF

j_gene: TRBJ1-1
abundance: NA
v_gene: TRBV7-3
len: 12
CDR3aa: ASSLSGGHTEAF

j_gene: TRBJ2-1
abundance: NA
v_gene: TRBV7-2
len: 13
CDR3aa: ASSRAPTKYNEQF

j_gene: TRBJ2-5
abundance: NA
v_gene: TRBV5-1
len: 17
CDR3aa: ASSLGSLIQGSNQETQY

j_gene: TRBJ2-7
abundance: NA
v_gene: TRBV7-2
len: 12
CDR3aa: ASSLAGGNYEQY

j_gene: TRBJ2-3
abundance: NA
v_gene: TRBV6-1
len: 12
CDR3aa: ASADGGGTDTQY

j_gene: TRBJ1-5
abundance: NA
v_gene: TRBV30
len: 10
CDR3aa: AWSVRNQPQH

j_gene: TRBJ2-1
abundance: once
v_gene: TRBV12-5
len: 12
CDR3aa: ASGVAEGRNEQF

j_gene: TRBJ1-1
abundance: NA
v_gene: TRBV15
len: 11
CDR3aa: ATSRGTGSEAF

j_gene: TRBJ2-2
abundance: NA
v_gene: TRBV7-2
len: 12
CDR3aa: ASSPPLNTGELF

j_gene: TRBJ2-1
abundance: NA
v_gene: TRBV27
len: 14
CDR3aa: ASSPLLAGVTHEQF

j_gene: TRBJ2-5
abundance: NA
v_gene: TRBV11-2
len: 13
CDR3aa: ASSPRQGGGETQY

j_gene: TRBJ1-5
abundance: NA
v_gene: TRBV7-3
len: 11
CDR3aa: ASSLLQGQPQH

j_gene: TRBJ2-2
abundance: NA
v_gene: TRBV19
len: 13
CDR3aa: ASSTPGLAAGELF

j_gene: TRBJ2-5
abundance: NA
v_gene: TRBV10-3
len: 12
CDR3aa: AARGQGAGETQY

j_gene: TRBJ2-3
abundance: NA
v_gene: TRBV2
len: 11
CDR3aa: ASRRENTDTQY

j_gene: TRBJ2-7
abundance: NA
v_gene: TRBV5-1
len: 12
CDR3aa: ASRWGQGDREQY

j_gene: TRBJ2-7
abundance: NA
v_gene: TRBV30
len: 10
CDR3aa: AGGQGTYEQY

j_gene: TRBJ1-5
abundance: NA
v_gene: TRBV4-3
len: 13
CDR3aa: ASSPTGHPNQPQH

j_gene: TRBJ2-7
abundance: NA
v_gene: TRBV14
len: 13
CDR3aa: ASSQVTGGVYEQY

j_gene: TRBJ1-5
abundance: NA
v_gene: TRBV7-2
len: 12
CDR3aa: ASSLSRGGGSQH

j_gene: TRBJ1-5
abundance: NA
v_gene: TRBV5-1
len: 15
CDR3aa: ASSLVPSSRGNQPQH

j_gene: TRBJ2-7
abundance: NA
v_gene: TRBV11-3
len: 12
CDR3aa: ASSPEHGAGGQY

j_gene: TRBJ1-2
abundance: NA
v_gene: TRBV10-2
len: 11
CDR3aa: ASSEGRGIGYT

j_gene: TRBJ2-3
abundance: NA
v_gene: TRBV4-1
len: 13
CDR3aa: ASSQNLVWTDTQY

j_gene: TRBJ2-3
abundance: NA
v_gene: TRBV6-1
len: 13
CDR3aa: ASSERSPSTDTQY

j_gene: TRBJ1-5
abundance: NA
v_gene: TRBV30
len: 11
CDR3aa: AWSGAGRQPQH

j_gene: TRBJ2-7
abundance: NA
v_gene: TRBV6-5
len: 13
CDR3aa: ASSRPGQRTYEQY

j_gene: TRBJ2-7
abundance: NA
v_gene: TRBV11-2
len: 12
CDR3aa: ASSLGQGAYEQY

j_gene: TRBJ1-5
abundance: NA
v_gene: TRBV4-1
len: 13
CDR3aa: ASSQETGIYQPQH

j_gene: TRBJ2-7
abundance: NA
v_gene: TRBV20-1
len: 9
CDR3aa: SAWDSHEQY

j_gene: TRBJ2-7
abundance: NA
v_gene: TRBV19
len: 13
CDR3aa: ASSSPGEGRNEQY

j_gene: TRBJ2-5
abundance: NA
v_gene: TRBV7-9
len: 13
CDR3aa: ASRIGLAEQETQY

j_gene: TRBJ1-1
abundance: NA
v_gene: TRBV5-1
len: 12
CDR3aa: ASSLAGVATEAF

j_gene: TRBJ1-1
abundance: NA
v_gene: TRBV7-6
len: 12
CDR3aa: ASSFGQANTEAF

j_gene: TRBJ2-3
abundance: once
v_gene: TRBV7-3
len: 12
CDR3aa: ASSLGLAGDTQY